The clone carrying this T cell receptor beta chain appeared many times. Antigen: not known. The data are from a study of breast tumors, draining lymph nodes, adjacent tissues. V was trimmed by 2 bases and J by 5 bases, leaving 2 bases between them. The CDR3 contains 11 residues. CDR1 KGHDR and CDR2 SFDVKD come from the germline V gene. The lymph nodes were axillary draining lymph nodes from breast cancer patients. Notes on the study in general: Tumor repertoires ranked between lymph nodes and nontumor tissue in diversity, with V and J gene preferences. Data fit most tumor T cells coming from lymph node, expanding in tumor. That most tumor T cells come from lymph nodes remained unproven. Luminal-like breast cancer showed significantly greater tumor-nontumor repertoire similarity than basal-like breast cancer did.

TCRdb re-analysed the multiplex PCR reads in MiXCR, keeping a single row per CDR3 protein. This sample has about 140,000 distinct CDR3 sequences, with 30% to 35% found just once. What was sequenced was axillary lymph node tissue. This receptor was taken from a female donor with breast cancer. Some clones in this sample may be carry-over from other donors' samples. The rearrangement uses TRBV24-1 and TRBJ2-5; D call uncertain. CDR3 sequence: CATSDSETQYF. The DNA of the CDR3 is TGTGCCACCAGTGATTCGGAGACCCAGTACTTC.